This passage covers 7 T cell receptor beta chains from one sample sequenced in a study of blood T cells in healthy people across ages. Through a sample-barcoded 5' primer and a J-beta primer mix, a second PCR was run for roughly 7 to 11 cycles. TCRdb redid the calling of the 5' RACE reads with MiXCR, one entry per CDR3 protein. Here the sample spans 450,000 to 650,000 distinct CDR3 sequences, about 25% being singletons. These same data were also listed under a study on T cells of mothers and their children.

Sequencing used blood. The receptor set was obtained from a boy under 18 in good health.

This clonotype showed up just a few times. The chain joins TRBV6-6 to TRBJ1-2; perhaps TRBD1 as D (5 bases). Per the germline V gene, CDR1 is MNHNY and CDR2 is SVGAGI (reference sequence). The CDR3 consists of 13 residues. Deletions cut 6 bases from V and 12 bases from J, with 20 bases between. CDR3 in DNA: TGTGCCAGCAGCAGAGACGTAGGCGACAGAAACACCTTC. It is translated as CASSRDVGDRNTF.

This clonotype was detected a few times. The chain has TRBV20-1 and TRBJ2-4; TRBD2 might be the D (6 bases). The CDR3 consists of 15 residues. Germline V gives CDR1 DFQATT, CDR2 SNEGSKA (reference sequence). The ends were cut back, 1 base at V and 0 bases at J, with 10 bases in the middle. CDR3 coding DNA: TGCAGTGCTAGAGGGGCGGGACTAGCCAAAAACATTCAGTACTTC. Its protein is CSARGAGLAKNIQYF.

This clonotype was observed many times. The chain employs TRBV28 and TRBJ1-5; D is unresolved. The germline V gene has CDR1 MDHEN and CDR2 SYDVKM. V lost 7 bases and J 5 bases, leaving 12 bases between the germline ends. CDR3 length: 13 amino acids. The chain's CDR3 is CASNEARDQPQHF. The CDR3 coding sequence is TGTGCCAGCAACGAGGCGAGAGATCAGCCCCAGCATTTT.

The chain employs TRBV6-2 or TRBV6-3 and TRBJ1-5; TRBD1 is a possible D gene (5 bases). The germline gives CDR1 MNHEY, CDR2 SVGEGT. The CDR3 loop spans 18 amino acids. The germline V and J ends were trimmed by 4 bases and 4 bases, with 23 bases remaining between them. As DNA, the CDR3 is TGTGCCAGCAGTTTATACTCGTCGGGCGGGACCCCTAATCAGCCCCAGCATTTT. Translation gives CASSLYSSGGTPNQPQHF.

V is TRBV12-3 or TRBV12-4 and J is TRBJ2-3; TRBD2 agrees at 9 bases. V lost 7 bases to trimming and J lost 5 bases; unmatched junction nucleotides: 13. CDR3 length equals 16 residues. The CDR3 region is CASNPRAGGLVDTQYF. In DNA, the CDR3 is TGTGCCAGCAATCCCCGGGCGGGGGGGCTGGTAGATACGCAGTATTTT.

This clonotype was detected only a few times. The gene calls are TRBV2 and TRBJ1-5; TRBD1 matches 10 bases. V shed 4 bases and J 1 base; nucleotides not matched to a gene: 1. Germline V lookup: CDR1 SNHLY, CDR2 FYNNEI. The CDR3 consists of 15 residues. This chain's CDR3 is CASSGQGASNQPQHF. The CDR3 nucleotides are TGTGCCAGCAGTGGACAGGGGGCGAGCAATCAGCCCCAGCATTTT.

V is TRBV20-1 and J is TRBJ1-1; D is unresolved. Germline CDR1 is DFQATT and CDR2 is SNEGSKA (reference sequence). This CDR3 has 15 amino acids. The V end was cut by 1 base, the J end by 5 bases, with 17 bases between. The CDR3, as DNA: TGCAGTGCTAGAGCCTCGAGAAGGAGAGGAACTGAAGCTTTCTTT. It encodes CSARASRRRGTEAFF.